Listed below are T cell receptor beta chains from one sample, sequenced in a study of T cells after yellow fever vaccination. TCRdb recomputed calls from the 5' RACE reads with MiXCR, one row per CDR3 protein. In the table there are 320,000 or so distinct CDR3 sequences, roughly 8.3% of which are singletons. The sequenced sample was PBMCs, obtained roughly 45 days after the first yellow fever vaccination. These TCRs come from a man aged 18 to 29 who received the YFV17D yellow fever vaccine. The CDR3 runs from the conserved cysteine through the conserved F or W. D genes are given only for firm matches. Size values are once, few and many counts, or a class for expanded clones, and some rows have none.

J gene,clone size,D gene,V gene,CDR3 DNA,CDR3 protein
TRBJ2-7,-,-,TRBV28,TGTGCCAGCAGGGCCGGAGGCATAGTGGGCGAGCAGTACTTC,CASRAGGIVGEQYF
TRBJ2-3,many,TRBD2,TRBV25-1,TGTGCCAGCAGTGAGACTAGCGGGGCAGATACGCAGTATTTT,CASSETSGADTQYF
TRBJ2-5,few,-,TRBV20-1,TGCAGTGGGGGAAGTTTAGAGACCCAGTACTTC,CSGGSLETQYF
TRBJ1-6,many,-,TRBV6-5,TGTGCCAGCAGTTATGAGGCAGGGGTGGGATCACCCCTCCACTTT,CASSYEAGVGSPLHF
TRBJ2-3,-,-,TRBV12-3/TRBV12-4,TGTGCCAGCAGCCGCGGTGCTAGCGGCACAGATACGCAGTATTTT,CASSRGASGTDTQYF
TRBJ2-2,-,-,TRBV5-5,TGTGCCAGCAGGTCCGGGTCCGGGGAGCTGTTTTTT,CASRSGSGELFF
TRBJ1-2,-,TRBD1,TRBV19,TGTGCCAGTAGTAAGACCCGGACAGGGAGCTATGGCTACACCTTC,CASSKTRTGSYGYTF
TRBJ1-2,few,-,TRBV27,TGTGCCAGCAGTTTTCGGAGGGAGAGCTATGGCTACACCTTC,CASSFRRESYGYTF
TRBJ2-5,few,-,TRBV28,TGTGCCAGCAGTTTATGGGGACGGGACCAAGAGACCCAGTACTTC,CASSLWGRDQETQYF
TRBJ1-2,once,-,TRBV28,TGTGCCAGCAGATCAGCGGACAGAAACTATGGCTACACCTTC,CASRSADRNYGYTF
TRBJ2-1,-,-,TRBV5-1,TGCGCCAGCAGCCCTTCGGGGGGCTGGGAGGACTCCTACAATGAGCAGTTCTTC,CASSPSGGWEDSYNEQFF
TRBJ2-3,many,-,TRBV7-2,TGTGCCAGCAGCCGAGATGGGGGGGGCCGGGTGCAGTATTTT,CASSRDGGGRVQYF
TRBJ1-5,few,-,TRBV5-1,TGCGCCAGCAGTAGACAGGAGACTAGCAATCAGCCCCAGCATTTT,CASSRQETSNQPQHF
TRBJ2-7,-,-,TRBV10-2,TGCGCCAGCAGTCCGAGGACTGTTGCCTACGAGCAGTACTTC,CASSPRTVAYEQYF
TRBJ1-1,few,-,TRBV5-1,TGCGCCAGCAGCTTGGGCTCGACCCCTGAAGCTTTCTTT,CASSLGSTPEAFF
TRBJ1-4,-,-,TRBV20-1,TGCAGTGCTTCCCAGGGGAGGCGAGAAAAACTGTTTTTT,CSASQGRREKLFF
TRBJ2-1,-,TRBD1,TRBV29-1,TGCAGCGTTGTAGGGACAGGGGTTGCTGAGCAGTTCTTC,CSVVGTGVAEQFF
TRBJ1-1,few,-,TRBV4-1,TGCGCCAGCAGCCAAGAGGTCGTGGGGGTTACGATGAACACTGAAGCTTTCTTT,CASSQEVVGVTMNTEAFF
TRBJ1-2,-,-,TRBV5-3,TGTGCCAGGAGCCCTATGCAGTCTAACTATGGCTACACCTTC,CARSPMQSNYGYTF
TRBJ1-5,-,-,TRBV6-2/TRBV6-3,TGTGCCAGCAGTTACTCGCCAGGGCAGCCCCAGCATTTT,CASSYSPGQPQHF
TRBJ2-7,few,-,TRBV4-1,TGCGCCAGCAGCCAAGTTTTGGCAGGGTTGTACGAGCAGTACTTC,CASSQVLAGLYEQYF
TRBJ2-5,many,TRBD2,TRBV12-3/TRBV12-4,TGTGCCAGCAGGGGGAAGCGGGGGAGCTGGGAGACCCAGTACTTC,CASRGKRGSWETQYF
TRBJ2-1,few,-,TRBV5-1,TGCGCCAGCAGCTTGGGGAGCGCCTACAATGAGCAGTTCTTC,CASSLGSAYNEQFF
TRBJ1-6,-,-,TRBV7-9,TGTGCCAGCAGCTCTAGAGGGAATAATTCACCCCTCCACTTT,CASSSRGNNSPLHF
TRBJ2-3,-,-,TRBV7-9,TGTGCCAGCAGCTTAGGAGGGCGACATACGCAGTATTTT,CASSLGGRHTQYF
TRBJ2-4,few,TRBD2,TRBV7-9,TGTGCCTCCTCCCGGGGGGAAAACATTCAGTACTTC,CASSRGENIQYF
TRBJ2-7,-,TRBD2,TRBV4-2,TGTGCCAGCAGCCACCGACTAGCGGGGGGCTACGAGCAGTACTTC,CASSHRLAGGYEQYF
TRBJ1-2,few,-,TRBV5-6,TGTGCCAGCAGGTACCATGACTATGGCTACACCTTC,CASRYHDYGYTF
TRBJ1-5,-,TRBD1,TRBV7-9,TGTGCCAGCAGCTGGACAGGGGACAATCAGCCCCAGCATTTT,CASSWTGDNQPQHF
TRBJ2-3,-,-,TRBV7-2,TGTGCCAGCAGCTTAGTTGGGGCTCAACTCTGGACAGATACGCAGTATTTT,CASSLVGAQLWTDTQYF
TRBJ2-5,-,-,TRBV7-9,TGTGCCAGCAGCATCCTCGGAAACCAAGAGACCCAGTACTTC,CASSILGNQETQYF
TRBJ2-2,few,TRBD1,TRBV19,TGTGCCAGTAGTATTGGGCCAGGGGGAACCGGGGAGCTGTTTTTT,CASSIGPGGTGELFF
TRBJ2-1,-,-,TRBV6-6,TGTGCCAGCAGTTTAGACAAGAATGAGCAGTTCTTC,CASSLDKNEQFF
TRBJ1-1,-,-,TRBV4-1,TGCGCCAGCAGCCAAGATTCGGGAACCCGGGCAGCTTTCTTT,CASSQDSGTRAAFF
TRBJ1-4,-,TRBD1,TRBV5-1,TGCGCCAGCAGAAGACAGGGCGGCGAAAAACTGTTTTTT,CASRRQGGEKLFF
TRBJ1-4,-,-,TRBV25-1,TGTGCCAGCAACACAAGGAATGAAAAACTGTTTTTT,CASNTRNEKLFF
TRBJ2-7,few,-,TRBV30,TGTGCCTGGAGTCGGACAACTGAGCAGTACTTC,CAWSRTTEQYF
TRBJ2-1,many,TRBD2,TRBV5-5,TGTGCCTGCGGGGGGGCCCCCTACAATGAGCAGTTCTTC,CACGGAPYNEQFF
TRBJ1-1,few,-,TRBV6-2/TRBV6-3,TGTGCCAGCAGTTCCTATGGGGCGCCAACGAACACTGAAGCTTTCTTT,CASSSYGAPTNTEAFF
TRBJ2-3,-,TRBD2,TRBV6-1,TGTGCCAGCAGGCCTCTTAGCGGGGGCCTCACAGATACGCAGTATTTT,CASRPLSGGLTDTQYF
TRBJ2-3,-,-,TRBV7-2,TGTGCCAGCAGCTTAAAGGGAGAAGATACGCAGTATTTT,CASSLKGEDTQYF
TRBJ2-7,many,TRBD2,TRBV4-1,TGCGCCAGCAGCCAAGATTACAGCGGGAATATTTACTACGAGCAGTACTTC,CASSQDYSGNIYYEQYF
TRBJ1-5,-,TRBD1,TRBV28,TGTGCCAGCACCACACCGACAGGGAGCCAGCCCCAGCATTTT,CASTTPTGSQPQHF
TRBJ1-5,few,-,TRBV7-2,TGTGCCAGCAGCTTAGAGGGTCCGCCCCAGCATTTT,CASSLEGPPQHF
TRBJ2-2,few,TRBD1,TRBV7-3,TGTGCCAGCAGCTTAACAACAGGGGGCCGGCCGGACACCGGGGAGCTGTTTTTT,CASSLTTGGRPDTGELFF
TRBJ1-5,-,-,TRBV15,TGTGCCACCAGCTTTCAGGGCGCCGGGCTGGCCCAGCATTTT,CATSFQGAGLAQHF
TRBJ2-5,-,TRBD2,TRBV6-1,TGTGCCAGCAGTCTTACCGGCGGGGGTCAAGAGACCCAGTACTTC,CASSLTGGGQETQYF
TRBJ2-1,-,TRBD2,TRBV11-3,TGTGCCAGCAGCTTGACTAGCGGGGGGAACAATGAGCAGTTCTTC,CASSLTSGGNNEQFF
TRBJ2-4,-,TRBD1,TRBV19,TGTGCCAGTAGTCTTCTGACAGGGTGGAACATTCAGTACTTC,CASSLLTGWNIQYF
TRBJ2-4,-,-,TRBV15,TGTGCCACCAGCAGAGTGGGTTCCTCTGGGAACATTCAGTACTTC,CATSRVGSSGNIQYF
TRBJ2-7,few,-,TRBV18,TGTGCCAGCTCACCACTTCGGACAGCGCAGGGTGGCGAGCAGTACTTC,CASSPLRTAQGGEQYF